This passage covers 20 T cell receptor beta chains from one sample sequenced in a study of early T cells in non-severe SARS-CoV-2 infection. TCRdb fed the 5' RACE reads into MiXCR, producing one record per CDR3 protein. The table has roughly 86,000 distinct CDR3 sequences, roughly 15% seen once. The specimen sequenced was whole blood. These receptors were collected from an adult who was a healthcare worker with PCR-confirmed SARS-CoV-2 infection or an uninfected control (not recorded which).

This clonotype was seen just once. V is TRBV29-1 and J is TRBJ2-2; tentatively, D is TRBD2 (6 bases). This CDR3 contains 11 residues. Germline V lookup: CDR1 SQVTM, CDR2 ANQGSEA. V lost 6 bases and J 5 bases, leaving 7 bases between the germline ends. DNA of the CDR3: TGCAGCGTGGAGGGAACCGGGGAGCTGTTTTTT. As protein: CSVEGTGELFF.

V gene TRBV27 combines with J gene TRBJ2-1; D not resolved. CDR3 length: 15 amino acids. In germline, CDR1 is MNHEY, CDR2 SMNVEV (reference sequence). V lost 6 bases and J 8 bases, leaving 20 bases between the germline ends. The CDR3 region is CASSLRTLFVHEQFF. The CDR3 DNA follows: TGTGCCAGCAGCCTACGTACCCTTTTCGTTCATGAGCAGTTCTTC.

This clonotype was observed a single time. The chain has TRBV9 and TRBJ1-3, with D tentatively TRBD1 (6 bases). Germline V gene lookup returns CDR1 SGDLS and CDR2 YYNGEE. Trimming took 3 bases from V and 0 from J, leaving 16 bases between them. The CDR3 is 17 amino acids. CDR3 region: CASSADGGPSSGNTIYF. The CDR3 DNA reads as TGTGCCAGCAGCGCAGATGGGGGCCCCAGCTCTGGAAACACCATATATTTT.

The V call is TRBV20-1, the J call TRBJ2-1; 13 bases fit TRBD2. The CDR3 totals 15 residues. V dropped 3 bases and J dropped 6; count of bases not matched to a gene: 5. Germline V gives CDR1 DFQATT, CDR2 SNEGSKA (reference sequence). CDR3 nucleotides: TGCAGTGCTAGCCCGGGACTAGCGGGGAGCAATGAGCAGTTCTTC. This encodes CSASPGLAGSNEQFF.

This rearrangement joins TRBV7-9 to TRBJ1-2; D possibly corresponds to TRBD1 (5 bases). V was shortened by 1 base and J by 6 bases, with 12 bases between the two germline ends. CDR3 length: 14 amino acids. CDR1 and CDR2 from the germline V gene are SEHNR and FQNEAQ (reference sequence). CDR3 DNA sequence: TGTGCCAGCAGCTTAGTTAGCAGGGCTGATGGCTACACCTTC. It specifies CASSLVSRADGYTF.

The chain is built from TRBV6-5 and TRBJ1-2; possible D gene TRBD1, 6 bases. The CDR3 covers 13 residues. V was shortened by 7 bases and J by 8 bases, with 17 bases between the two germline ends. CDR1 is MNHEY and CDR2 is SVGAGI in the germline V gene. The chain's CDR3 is CASTPTGLLGYTF. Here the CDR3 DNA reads TGTGCCAGCACCCCAACAGGGCTTCTAGGCTACACCTTC.

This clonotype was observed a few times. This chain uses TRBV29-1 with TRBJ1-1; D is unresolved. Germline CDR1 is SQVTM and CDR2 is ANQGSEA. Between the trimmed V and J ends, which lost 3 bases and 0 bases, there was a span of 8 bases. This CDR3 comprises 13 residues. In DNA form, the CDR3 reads TGCAGCGTTGAGTCTCCAATGAACACTGAAGCTTTCTTT. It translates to CSVESPMNTEAFF.

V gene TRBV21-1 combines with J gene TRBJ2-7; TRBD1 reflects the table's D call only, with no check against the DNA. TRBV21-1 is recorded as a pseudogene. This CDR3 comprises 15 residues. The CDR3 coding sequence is TGTGCCAGCAGCAAAGCGCTACAGGGGGCGGACGAGCAGTACGTC. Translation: CASSKALQGADEQYV.

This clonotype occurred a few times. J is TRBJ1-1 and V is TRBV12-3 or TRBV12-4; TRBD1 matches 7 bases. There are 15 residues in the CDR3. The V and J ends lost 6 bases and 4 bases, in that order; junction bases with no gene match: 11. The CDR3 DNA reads TGTGCCAGCAGCCACATGCCCACAGGGGTCACTGAAGCTTTCTTT. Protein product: CASSHMPTGVTEAFF.

The CDR3 DNA is TGCGCCAGCAGCCAAGATCCCCAGGGGAACACTGAAGCTTTCTTT. Translating gives CASSQDPQGNTEAFF. The rearrangement joins TRBV4-1 to TRBJ1-1; D is perhaps TRBD1 (5 bases). This CDR3 has 15 amino acids. Deletions cut 0 bases from V and 1 base from J, with 9 bases between. Germline V gives CDR1 MGHRA, CDR2 YSYEKL.

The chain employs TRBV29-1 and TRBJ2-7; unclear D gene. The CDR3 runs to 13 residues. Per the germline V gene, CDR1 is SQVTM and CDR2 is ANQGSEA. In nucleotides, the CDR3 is TGCAGTGACCCCGATAGAAAATTCTACGAGCAGTACGTC. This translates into CSDPDRKFYEQYV.

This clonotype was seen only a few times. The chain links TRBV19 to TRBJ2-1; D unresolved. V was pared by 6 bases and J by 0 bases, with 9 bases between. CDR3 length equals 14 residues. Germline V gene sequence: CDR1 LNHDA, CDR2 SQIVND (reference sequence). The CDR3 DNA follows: TGTGCCAGTAGCCCTATGAGCTCCTACAATGAGCAGTTCTTC. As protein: CASSPMSSYNEQFF.

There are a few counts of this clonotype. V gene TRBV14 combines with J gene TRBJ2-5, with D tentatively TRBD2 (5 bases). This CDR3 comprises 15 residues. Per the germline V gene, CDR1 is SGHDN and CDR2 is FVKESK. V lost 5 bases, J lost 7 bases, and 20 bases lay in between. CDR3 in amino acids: CASSDRHTKGGTQYF. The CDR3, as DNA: TGTGCCAGCAGCGACCGACACACGAAAGGAGGGACCCAGTACTTC.

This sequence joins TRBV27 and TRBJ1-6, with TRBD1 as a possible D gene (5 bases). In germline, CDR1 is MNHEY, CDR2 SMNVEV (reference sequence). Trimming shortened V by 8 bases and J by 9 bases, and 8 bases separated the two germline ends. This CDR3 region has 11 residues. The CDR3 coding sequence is TGTGCCAGCGGAGGGGTTTCACCCCTCCACTTT. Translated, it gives CASGGVSPLHF.

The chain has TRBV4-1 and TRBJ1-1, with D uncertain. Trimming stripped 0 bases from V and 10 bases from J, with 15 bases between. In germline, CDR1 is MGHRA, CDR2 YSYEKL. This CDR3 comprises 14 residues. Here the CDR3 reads CASSQDQGGFGAFF. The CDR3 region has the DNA TGCGCCAGCAGCCAAGATCAAGGAGGGTTTGGAGCTTTCTTT.

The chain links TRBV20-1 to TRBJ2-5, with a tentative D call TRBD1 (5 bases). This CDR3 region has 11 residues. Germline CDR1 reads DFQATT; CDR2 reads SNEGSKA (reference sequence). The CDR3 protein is CTADNQETQYF. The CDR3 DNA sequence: TGCACCGCGGACAACCAAGAGACCCAGTACTTC.

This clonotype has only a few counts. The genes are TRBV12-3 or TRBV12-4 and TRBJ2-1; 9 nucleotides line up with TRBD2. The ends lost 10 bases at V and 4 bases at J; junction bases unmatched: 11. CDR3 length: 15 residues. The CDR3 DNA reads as TGTGCCACAACTCCCGGGACTAGCAGATACAATGAGCAGTTCTTC. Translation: CATTPGTSRYNEQFF.

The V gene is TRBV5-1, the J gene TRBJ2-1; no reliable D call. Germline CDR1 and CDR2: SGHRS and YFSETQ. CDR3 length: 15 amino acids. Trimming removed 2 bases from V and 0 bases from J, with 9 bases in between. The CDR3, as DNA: TGCGCCAGCAGCTTCGCCCAGGTCTCCTACAATGAGCAGTTCTTC. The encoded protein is CASSFAQVSYNEQFF. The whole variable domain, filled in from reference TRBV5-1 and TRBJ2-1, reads KAGVTQTPRYLIKTRGQQVTLSCSPISGHRSVSWYQQTPGQGLQFLFEYFSETQRNKGNFPGRFSGRQFSNSRSEMNVSTLELGDSALYLCASSFAQVSYNEQFFGPGTRLTVL.

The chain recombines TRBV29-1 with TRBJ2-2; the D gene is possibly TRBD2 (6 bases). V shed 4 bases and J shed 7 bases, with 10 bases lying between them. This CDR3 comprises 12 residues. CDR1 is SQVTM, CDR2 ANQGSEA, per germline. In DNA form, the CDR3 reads TGCAGCGTTGGCCAGGGAGGCGGGGAGCTGTTTTTT. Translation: CSVGQGGGELFF.

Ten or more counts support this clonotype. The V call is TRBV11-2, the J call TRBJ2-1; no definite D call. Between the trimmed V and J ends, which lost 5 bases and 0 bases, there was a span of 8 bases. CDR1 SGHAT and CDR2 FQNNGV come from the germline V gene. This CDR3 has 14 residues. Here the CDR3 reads CASSLESSYNEQFF. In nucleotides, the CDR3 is TGTGCCAGCAGCCTCGAAAGCTCCTACAATGAGCAGTTCTTC.